A single sample gave rise to the 3 T cell receptor beta chains below, sequenced in a study of blood T cell repertoires in COVID-19. Profiled with immunoSEQ multiplex PCR; TCRdb holds only in-frame clones, not every one. The top ten clones hold 1.5% to 2% of a sample with 400,000 to 550,000 clones, around nine tenths of them seen once. Sample: PBMCs or T cells enriched from blood (not recorded which). These receptors were taken from a woman aged 18-29 years with acute COVID-19.

The gene calls are TRBV13 and TRBJ2-1, with TRBD2 matching over 10 bases. Germline CDR1 is PRHDT and CDR2 is FYEKMQ (reference sequence). Unmatched junction bases numbered 8, after V lost 5 bases and J lost 4 bases. This CDR3 spans 16 amino acids. For the CDR3, the DNA is TGTGCCAGCAGCCCCCCCCGGACTAGCGGATACAATGAGCAGTTCTTC. Amino acid sequence: CASSPPRTSGYNEQFF. Complete variable domain (other parts from reference TRBV13 and TRBJ2-1): AAGVIQSPRHLIKEKRETATLKCYPIPRHDTVYWYQQGPGQDPQFLISFYEKMQSDKGSIPDRFSAQQFSDYHSELNMSSLELGDSALYFCASSPPRTSGYNEQFFGPGTRLTVL.

This chain uses TRBV7-8 with TRBJ2-7; 12 bases align to TRBD2. V lost 6 bases and J lost 0; bases outside the gene matches: 15. From germline, CDR1 is SGHVS and CDR2 FQNEAQ. CDR3 length: 19 residues. CDR3 sequence reads: CASSRLPPSGGALSYEQYF. In nucleotides, the CDR3 is TGTGCCAGCAGTCGGTTACCTCCTAGCGGGGGGGCCCTCTCCTACGAGCAGTACTTC.

J is TRBJ1-2 and V is TRBV15, with D perhaps matching TRBD1 (5 bases). Per the germline V gene, CDR1 is LNHNV and CDR2 is YYDKDF (reference sequence). V was trimmed by 8 bases and J by 2 bases, leaving 15 bases between them. The CDR3 spans 14 residues. The CDR3 bases are TGTGCCACCTCATTGGAGGGACCCAACTATGGCTACACCTTC. It yields the protein CATSLEGPNYGYTF.